Each of the 25 T cell receptor beta chains below was sequenced from the same sample in a study of blood T cell repertoires in COVID-19. Repertoires were generated with immunoSEQ multiplex PCR, while TCRdb's copy carries only in-frame clones and drops some. The sample lists under 150,000 clones, 88% occurring once. Sequencing input: peripheral blood. These receptors originate from a human donor in a cohort sampled during active COVID-19.

V usage is TRBV7-2 and J usage is TRBJ1-1; D gene unclear. The CDR3 loop spans 14 amino acids. The germline CDR1 and CDR2 sequences are SGHTA and FQGNSA. Trimming shortened V by 6 bases and J by 5 bases, and 16 bases separated the two germline ends. CDR3 nucleotides: TGTGCCAGCAGTCGAGAGTTAACCGGGACTGAAGCTTTCTTT. Translation gives CASSRELTGTEAFF.

Only one count was recorded for this clone. This chain joins TRBV7-6 and TRBJ2-2; 15 bases are a match to TRBD2. Germline assignment: CDR1 SGHVS and CDR2 FNYEAQ. Losses at the gene ends were 5 bases for V and 2 bases for J; bases not matched to a gene: 6. This CDR3 is 18 amino acids long. In DNA, the CDR3 is TGTGCCAGCAGCCCGGGACTAGCGGGGGGACGTAACACCGGGGAGCTGTTTTTT. Its protein product is CASSPGLAGGRNTGELFF. The entire variable domain, with the rest obtained from reference TRBV7-6 and TRBJ2-2, is as follows: GAGVSQSPRYKVTKRGQDVALRCDPISGHVSLYWYRQALGQGPEFLTYFNYEAQQDKSGLPNDRFSAERPEGSISTLTIQRTEQRDSAMYRCASSPGLAGGRNTGELFFGEGSRLTVL.

In its sample, this clone was seen once. The chain combines TRBV7-2 with TRBJ1-3; TRBD1 might be the D (6 bases). The CDR3 has 13 amino acids. CDR1 and CDR2 (germline): SGHTA, FQGNSA. Trimming stripped 2 bases from V and 7 bases from J, with 9 bases between. The chain's CDR3 is CASSLTGWNTIYF. In nucleotides, the CDR3 is TGTGCCAGCAGCTTAACAGGGTGGAACACCATATATTTT.

The chain joins TRBV7-9 to TRBJ1-1, with D uncertain. This CDR3 contains 14 residues. From germline, CDR1 is SEHNR and CDR2 FQNEAQ (reference sequence). The V end lost 1 base, the J end lost 6 bases, and 12 bases lay between the germline ends. The CDR3 sequence is CASSLVNEGAEAFF. The CDR3 coding sequence is TGTGCCAGCAGCTTAGTGAATGAGGGAGCTGAAGCTTTCTTT.

The chain carries TRBV29-1 and TRBJ2-3; D is perhaps TRBD1 (8 bases). With 6 bases removed from V and 6 bases from J, the gap between germline ends came to 10 bases. Germline V gene data show CDR1 as SQVTM and CDR2 as ANQGSEA. CDR3 size: 11 residues. CDR3 in amino acids: CSVQGGDTQYF. The CDR3 region has the DNA TGCAGCGTACAGGGGGGGGATACGCAGTATTTT.

V usage is TRBV2 and J usage is TRBJ1-2; D is ambiguous. Germline CDR1 SNHLY, CDR2 FYNNEI. This CDR3 region has 14 residues. The V end lost 6 bases, the J end lost 3 bases, and 14 bases lay between the germline ends. CDR3 DNA: TGTGCCAGCAGGCCGGAGGATGGGGACTATGGCTACACCTTC. This translates into CASRPEDGDYGYTF.

The rearrangement joins TRBV18 to TRBJ1-6, with D maybe TRBD1 (6 bases). The germline CDR1 and CDR2 sequences are KGHSH and LQKENI. The CDR3 runs to 15 residues. V gave up 0 bases and J gave up 6 bases, with 9 bases separating them. The CDR3 region is CASSPPVGGNSPLHF. The CDR3 bases are TGTGCCAGCTCACCACCCGTAGGGGGTAATTCACCCCTCCACTTT.

J is TRBJ2-1 and V is TRBV28, with 10 bases identical to TRBD2. This CDR3 contains 15 residues. V trimming: 7 bases; J trimming: 3 bases; junction bases outside the gene matches: 6. From germline, CDR1 is MDHEN and CDR2 SYDVKM. CDR3 in amino acids: CASTTSGKFYNEQFF. CDR3 coding DNA: TGTGCCAGCACCACTAGCGGGAAGTTCTACAATGAGCAGTTCTTC.

Concerning this clone: Its ends do not fully match the called genes, so a read error is possible. The gene calls are TRBV28 and TRBJ2-7, with TRBD2 matching 13 bases. The CDR3 totals 12 residues. Germline V gene lookup returns CDR1 MDHEN and CDR2 SYDVKM. The CDR3 region is CASSPPGLAGFF. In nucleotides, the CDR3 is TGTGCCAGCAGCCCCCCGGGACTAGCGGGATTCTTC.

The chain recombines TRBV6-6 with TRBJ1-2; TRBD1 is a possible D gene (6 bases). The CDR3 is made up of 15 amino acids. V was shortened by 4 bases and J by 8 bases, with 20 bases between the two germline ends. The germline V gene has CDR1 MNHNY and CDR2 SVGAGI (reference sequence). DNA for the CDR3: TGTGCCAGCAGTTTAAGACAGGAACGGATCATCGGCTACACCTTC. Encoded protein: CASSLRQERIIGYTF.

V is TRBV4-3 and J is TRBJ1-2; 7 bases agree with TRBD1. Germline CDR1 is LGHNA and CDR2 is YSLEER. The CDR3 totals 15 residues. Germline trimming cut 2 bases from V and 5 bases from J; bases unmatched to any gene: 8. The CDR3 reads CASSQSRDSLYGYTF. The DNA of the CDR3 is TGCGCCAGCAGCCAATCGCGGGACAGCCTATATGGCTACACCTTC.

This clone was observed once. The chain links TRBV2 to TRBJ2-2; 8 nucleotides match TRBD2. CDR1 SNHLY and CDR2 FYNNEI come from the germline V gene. This CDR3 is built from 16 residues. With V trimmed by 4 bases and J by 4 bases, 8 bases remained unmatched. The CDR3 nucleotides read TGTGCCAGCAGTGGGTCGTGGGCGGGAGGCACCGGGGAGCTGTTTTTT. It translates to CASSGSWAGGTGELFF.

The rearrangement joins TRBV7-9 to TRBJ1-4; perhaps TRBD1 as D (6 bases). The CDR3 extends over 15 amino acids. From germline, CDR1 is SEHNR and CDR2 FQNEAQ (reference sequence). Trimming removed 4 bases from V and 2 bases from J, with 11 bases in between. Here the CDR3 reads CASSWGQGTNEKLFF. The CDR3 DNA is TGTGCCAGCAGCTGGGGGCAGGGGACTAATGAAAAACTGTTTTTT.

The chain has TRBV5-1 and TRBJ2-3; D is perhaps TRBD2 (6 bases). The CDR3 totals 16 residues. V dropped 4 bases and J dropped 1 base, with 16 bases sitting between them. The germline V gene encodes CDR1 SGHRS and CDR2 YFSETQ. The CDR3 nucleotides are TGCGCCAGCAGCCCCATTCGCTCTAGCGGCACAGATACGCAGTATTTT. Protein sequence: CASSPIRSSGTDTQYF.

This sequence joins TRBV6-2 or TRBV6-3 and TRBJ2-7; 10 bases map to TRBD1. With 2 bases clipped from V and 5 bases from J, the junction kept 6 bases outside the gene matches. CDR3 size: 15 residues. Germline loops: CDR1 MNHEY, CDR2 SVGEGT. The CDR3 protein is CASSYHRTGGNEQYF. The CDR3 region has the DNA TGTGCCAGCAGTTACCACCGGACAGGGGGTAACGAGCAGTACTTC.

The chain links TRBV18 to TRBJ2-3; possible D gene TRBD1, 6 bases. The CDR3 is 14 residues long. V lost 4 bases and J lost 3, with 11 bases in between. From germline, CDR1 is KGHSH and CDR2 LQKENI. DNA for the CDR3: TGTGCCAGCTCACTTACGAGGGGGACAGATACGCAGTATTTT. This encodes CASSLTRGTDTQYF.

CDR3 nucleotides: TGCGCCAGCAGCATAATACCAGGGATATCGAACACCGGGGAGCTGTTTTTT. It translates to CASSIIPGISNTGELFF. The chain couples TRBV5-1 to TRBJ2-2; the D gene is possibly TRBD1 (5 bases). Germline V CDR1 and CDR2: SGHRS, YFSETQ. The CDR3 loop spans 17 amino acids. The V and J ends lost 4 bases and 0 bases respectively, with 16 bases between them.

J is TRBJ2-7 and V is TRBV6-5; TRBD2 matches at 8 bases. The CDR3 spans 15 residues. Germline CDR1 is MNHEY and CDR2 is SVGAGI. Germline trimming cut 6 bases from V and 1 base from J; bases unmatched to any gene: 8. The DNA for the CDR3 is TGTGCCAGCAGCCGGGGGGGGGTTCCTTCCTACGAGCAGTACTTC. It yields the protein CASSRGGVPSYEQYF.

The chain has TRBV18 and TRBJ2-3; TRBD2 aligns across 11 bases. J gave up 2 bases and V 6 bases, and 7 bases lay outside the gene matches. Per the germline V gene, CDR1 is KGHSH and CDR2 is LQKENI. This CDR3 has 16 residues. CDR3 loop: CASSRETSGTTDTQYF. CDR3 sequence (DNA): TGTGCCAGCTCTCGCGAGACTAGCGGGACCACAGATACGCAGTATTTT.

This clone was seen a few times. The chain joins TRBV4-2 to TRBJ2-2; D is unresolved. V was cut by 2 bases and J by 4 bases, with 8 bases left in between. This CDR3 has 14 residues. The germline gives CDR1 LGHNA, CDR2 YNFKEQ. Here the CDR3 reads CASSQRPGTGELFF. The CDR3 bases are TGTGCCAGCAGCCAAAGACCAGGCACCGGGGAGCTGTTTTTT.

This rearrangement joins TRBV12-3 or TRBV12-4 to TRBJ1-1, with D unresolved. The CDR3 runs to 12 residues. Trimming left V 2 bases short and J 3 bases short, with 4 bases between. The CDR3 nucleotides are TGTGCCAGCAGTTTATCCTACACTGAAGCTTTCTTT. Translation gives CASSLSYTEAFF.

The rearrangement uses TRBV9 and TRBJ2-3; D possibly corresponds to TRBD2 (5 bases). The CDR3 has 15 amino acids. Germline CDR1 reads SGDLS; CDR2 reads YYNGEE. V was clipped by 0 bases and J by 4 bases, with 12 bases between them. The CDR3 DNA sequence: TGTGCCAGCAGCGTAGGGGCGGGTCTGGCAGATACGCAGTATTTT. It codes for CASSVGAGLADTQYF.

The rearrangement uses TRBV4-2 and TRBJ2-2; TRBD1 is a possible D gene (6 bases). The germline V and J ends were trimmed by 0 bases and 6 bases, with 14 bases remaining between them. Germline CDR1 is LGHNA and CDR2 is YNFKEQ. The CDR3 length is 16 residues. The CDR3 protein is CASSQDRRGWAGELFF. In DNA form, the CDR3 reads TGTGCCAGCAGCCAAGATCGCAGGGGATGGGCCGGGGAGCTGTTTTTT.

The chain has TRBV6-5 and TRBJ1-2, with TRBD1 matching over 9 bases. V gave up 6 bases and J gave up 8 bases; unmatched junction bases: 10. The germline V gene encodes CDR1 MNHEY and CDR2 SVGAGI. This CDR3 region has 14 residues. The CDR3 coding sequence is TGTGCCAGCAGCAGGACAGGGGAGGGCGAGGGCTACACCTTC. Translating it yields CASSRTGEGEGYTF.

This clone was counted only a few times. The chain has TRBV6-5 and TRBJ2-2, with a possible D match to TRBD1 (6 bases). The V gene's germline CDR1 is MNHEY and CDR2 SVGAGI. The CDR3 runs 16 residues. Trimming cost V 2 bases and J 3 bases, with 13 bases left between them. The CDR3 region is CASSYLTGIYTGELFF. DNA of the CDR3: TGTGCCAGCAGTTACCTAACAGGGATATACACCGGGGAGCTGTTTTTT.